This TCR beta chain was identified in a study of cytomegalovirus exposure and HLA in healthy donors. 60 Vbeta and 13 Jbeta primers were used in PCR. Original handling: A follow-up analysis tallied approximately 85 million unique TCR beta chains, roughly 11 million shared. Method: immunoSEQ multiplex PCR; TCRdb's copy keeps in-frame clones and lacks some. The V and J calls and clone size were taken over from that table, and D and trimming were inferred from the DNA. The sample's table shows 180,000 or so clones. CDR1 and CDR2 from the germline V gene are SNHLY and FYNNEI. V was pared by 7 bases and J by 1 base, with 7 bases between. CDR3 size: 12 residues. As concerns this clone: Its antigen is not known.

Findings and limits, study-wide: There was a cluster of highly shared sequence variants that was likely a sequencing artifact.

Sequenced material: PBMCs. The gene calls are TRBV2 and TRBJ1-1, with TRBD1 as a possible D gene (6 bases). The receptor was isolated from a boy aged 5-17 years in good health and CMV-seronegative. The CDR3 reads CASKGGNTEAFF. The CDR3 coding sequence is TGTGCCAGCAAAGGGGGGAACACTGAAGCTTTCTTT.